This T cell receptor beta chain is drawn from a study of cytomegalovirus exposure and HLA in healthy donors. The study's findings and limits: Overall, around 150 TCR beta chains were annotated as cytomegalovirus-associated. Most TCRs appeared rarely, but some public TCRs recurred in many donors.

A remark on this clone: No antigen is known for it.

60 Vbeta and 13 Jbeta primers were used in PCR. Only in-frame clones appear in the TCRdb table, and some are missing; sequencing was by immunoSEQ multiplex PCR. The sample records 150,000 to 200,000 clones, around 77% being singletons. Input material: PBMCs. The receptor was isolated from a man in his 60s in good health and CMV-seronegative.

CDR3 loop: CASSPTRGSGNTIYF. The CDR3 region has the DNA TGTGCCAGCAGCCCCACAAGGGGCTCTGGAAACACCATATATTTT. The V call is TRBV7-2, the J call TRBJ1-3, with D perhaps matching TRBD1 (5 bases). Deletions cut 5 bases from V and 0 bases from J, with 11 bases between. The CDR3 extends over 15 amino acids. Germline assignment: CDR1 SGHTA and CDR2 FQGNSA.